This T cell receptor beta chain is drawn from a study of blood T cell repertoires in COVID-19. This table comes from immunoSEQ multiplex PCR, and its TCRdb copy is limited to in-frame clones, with some not included. The sample records about 300,000 clones, 90% being singletons. This CDR3 has 15 residues. Germline V gene data show CDR1 as MNHEY and CDR2 as SVGAGI. V trimming: 2 bases; J trimming: 9 bases; junction bases outside the gene matches: 8. The sequence was collected from a woman aged 18-30 years with acute COVID-19. V is TRBV6-5 and J is TRBJ2-1; 9 bases match TRBD1. The sample taken for sequencing was PBMCs or T cells enriched from blood (not recorded which). As DNA, the CDR3 is TGTGCCAGCAGTTACAAGGGACAGGGTACTAGTGAGCAGTTCTTC. As protein: CASSYKGQGTSEQFF.